This is a list of T cell receptor beta chains from one sample in a study of cytomegalovirus exposure and HLA in healthy donors. The method was immunoSEQ multiplex PCR; TCRdb's version includes in-frame clones alone and lacks a portion of them. The sample lists more than 65,000 clones, 95% to 97% occurring once. Sequencing used PBMCs. These receptors came from a woman aged 18-29 years in good health and CMV-seronegative. Each CDR3 is given with its conserved first and last residue. The D gene is left open where the match is weak. Not all rows give a size; the values are once, few, many and, for expanded clones, a class.

J gene,V gene,D gene,clone size,CDR3 protein,CDR3 DNA
TRBJ1-2,TRBV6-1,TRBD1,NA,CASSDRGHYGYTF,TGTGCCAGCAGCGACAGGGGCCACTATGGCTACACCTTC
TRBJ2-7,TRBV27,NA,NA,CASSYSGSLGYEQYF,TGTGCCAGCAGTTACTCCGGGTCTCTGGGCTACGAGCAGTACTTC
TRBJ2-1,TRBV20-1,NA,NA,CSAGDGNEQFF,TGCAGTGCCGGAGACGGCAATGAGCAGTTCTTC
TRBJ2-2,TRBV7-9,NA,NA,CASSLADSNSYTGELFF,TGTGCCAGCAGCTTAGCAGACTCCAATTCTTACACCGGGGAGCTGTTTTTT
TRBJ2-1,TRBV6-1,TRBD2,NA,CASSSGGGVANEQFF,TGTGCCAGCAGTTCGGGGGGAGGGGTGGCGAATGAGCAGTTCTTC
TRBJ2-1,TRBV7-6,NA,NA,CASSLIEEQFF,TGTGCCAGCAGCTTAATAGAGGAGCAGTTCTTC
TRBJ2-1,TRBV6-5,TRBD2,NA,CASSYSVAGVNEQFF,TGTGCCAGCAGTTACTCGGTAGCGGGAGTCAATGAGCAGTTCTTC
TRBJ1-2,TRBV6-1,NA,once,CASTPGGLGGEGYTF,TGTGCCAGCACCCCGGGGGGATTGGGGGGAGAAGGCTACACCTTC
TRBJ1-2,TRBV18,TRBD1,NA,CASSPGTGIYYGYTF,TGTGCCAGCTCACCCGGGACAGGGATTTACTATGGCTACACCTTC
TRBJ2-7,TRBV15,TRBD2,NA,CATSRDRGLAGHHSYEQYF,TGTGCCACCAGCAGAGATCGTGGGCTAGCGGGACACCACTCATACGAGCAGTACTTC
TRBJ2-1,TRBV6-4,NA,NA,CASSPGDPEYNEQFF,TGTGCCAGCAGTCCAGGGGATCCGGAGTACAATGAGCAGTTCTTC
TRBJ2-1,TRBV29-1,TRBD1,NA,CSVSGTGGWNEQFF,TGCAGCGTTTCCGGGACAGGGGGTTGGAATGAGCAGTTCTTC
TRBJ2-3,TRBV7-8,NA,NA,CASSLSLVVDTQYF,TGTGCCAGCAGCTTAAGTCTAGTGGTGGATACGCAGTATTTT
TRBJ2-1,TRBV12-5,NA,NA,CASGFFMTGYNEQFF,TGTGCTAGTGGTTTCTTTATGACGGGATACAATGAGCAGTTCTTC
TRBJ2-3,TRBV7-2,TRBD1,NA,CASSPSGQGGITDTQYF,TGTGCCAGCAGCCCGAGCGGACAGGGTGGGATCACAGATACGCAGTATTTT
TRBJ2-1,TRBV9,NA,once,CASSVHQQGRNEQFF,TGTGCCAGCAGCGTACACCAGCAGGGTAGGAATGAGCAGTTCTTC
TRBJ2-1,TRBV6-4,NA,NA,CASSVAPGTRFEEQFF,TGTGCCAGCAGTGTGGCCCCCGGGACTCGCTTTGAGGAGCAGTTCTTC
TRBJ1-2,TRBV30,NA,NA,CAWRSEPAGAYGYTF,TGTGCCTGGAGGAGTGAGCCGGCCGGAGCCTATGGCTACACCTTC
TRBJ1-1,TRBV7-2,NA,few,CASSSVPGDTEAFF,TGTGCCAGCAGCTCCGTTCCGGGGGACACTGAAGCTTTCTTT
TRBJ2-3,TRBV27,TRBD2,NA,CASSLSWGGGDTQYF,TGTGCCAGCAGTTTATCGTGGGGCGGGGGGGATACGCAGTATTTT
TRBJ2-5,TRBV4-1,TRBD2,NA,CASSQGASGRQETQYF,TGCGCCAGCAGCCAAGGGGCTAGCGGGAGGCAAGAGACCCAGTACTTC
TRBJ1-4,TRBV9,NA,NA,CASSVGEEGRSFNEKLFF,TGTGCCAGCAGCGTAGGAGAGGAGGGAAGGTCTTTTAATGAAAAACTGTTTTTT
TRBJ2-1,TRBV5-1,NA,NA,CASSLVQEAEQFF,TGCGCCAGCAGCTTGGTGCAAGAGGCTGAGCAGTTCTTC
TRBJ2-3,TRBV5-1,TRBD2,NA,CASSTLAGKSTDTQYF,TGCGCCAGCAGCACCCTAGCGGGAAAGAGCACAGATACGCAGTATTTT
TRBJ1-2,TRBV5-4,NA,NA,CASSLRGGDYGYTF,TGTGCCAGCAGCCTCCGGGGAGGAGACTATGGCTACACCTTC
TRBJ2-1,TRBV5-6,TRBD2,NA,CASSSLAGGGFYFF,TGTGCCAGCAGCTCGCTAGCGGGAGGTGGGTTCTATTTCTTC